These 10 T cell receptor beta chains were sequenced from one sample in a study of identical twins. TCRdb re-called the 5' RACE reads through MiXCR, storing one row per CDR3 protein. The sample has roughly 770,000 distinct CDR3 sequences; approximately 18% are singletons. These same records also appear under a second study, on T cells expressing NK-cell markers.

Material for sequencing was PBMCs. The source is a woman between 18 and 29 years old in good health.

This rearrangement joins TRBV12-3 or TRBV12-4 to TRBJ2-1, with D possibly matching TRBD1 (6 bases). Trimming took off 4 bases at V and 5 bases at J, with 24 bases between the two ends. This CDR3 region has 18 residues. The CDR3 DNA reads TGTGCCAGCAGTTCTAGTCGTAGTGGGACAACAGTGAACAATGAGCAGTTCTTC. Translating it yields CASSSSRSGTTVNNEQFF.

The chain is built from TRBV20-1 and TRBJ2-3, with a tentative D call TRBD2 (5 bases). The CDR3 covers 16 residues. V was shortened by 3 bases and J by 1 base, with 17 bases between the two germline ends. Per the germline V gene, CDR1 is DFQATT and CDR2 is SNEGSKA (reference sequence). DNA of the CDR3: TGCAGTGCTAGGTTCGGAGCGGCGGCCGGCACAGATACGCAGTATTTT. Residues: CSARFGAAAGTDTQYF.

The genes are TRBV20-1 and TRBJ2-1; 7 bases map to TRBD2. In germline, CDR1 is DFQATT, CDR2 SNEGSKA (reference sequence). Germline trimming cut 8 bases from V and 1 base from J; bases unmatched to any gene: 8. The CDR3 extends over 14 amino acids. The CDR3 sequence: CSNHAGESYNEQFF. Written as DNA, the CDR3 is TGCAGTAATCATGCGGGAGAATCCTACAATGAGCAGTTCTTC.

The chain recombines TRBV5-5 with TRBJ2-3; D gene uncertain. The ends were cut back, 5 bases at V and 4 bases at J, with 11 bases in the middle. Germline values: CDR1 SGHKS, CDR2 YYEKEE (reference sequence). The CDR3 runs 13 residues. For the CDR3, the DNA is TGTGCCAGCAGGATAGCCGGATCAGATACGCAGTATTTT. Translation: CASRIAGSDTQYF.

The chain employs TRBV6-5 and TRBJ2-7; TRBD1 matches at 8 bases. The germline CDR1 and CDR2 sequences are MNHEY and SVGAGI. With V trimmed by 2 bases and J by 3 bases, 6 bases remained unmatched. The CDR3 totals 15 residues. For the CDR3, the DNA is TGTGCCAGCAGTTACCTCGGAGGACAGGGCTACGAGCAGTACTTC. It translates to CASSYLGGQGYEQYF.

The chain carries TRBV12-3 or TRBV12-4 and TRBJ2-4; 9 bases line up with TRBD2. V lost 1 base, J lost 0 bases, and 22 bases stayed unmatched. The CDR3 runs 23 residues. The CDR3 sequence: CASSLGFAWLAGMWELAKNIQYF. CDR3 DNA sequence: TGTGCCAGCAGTTTAGGTTTTGCGTGGCTAGCGGGAATGTGGGAATTAGCCAAAAACATTCAGTACTTC.

There are many counts of this clonotype. The genes are TRBV7-6 and TRBJ1-5; no clear D gene. Germline CDR1 reads SGHVS; CDR2 reads FNYEAQ. The CDR3 spans 14 residues. V lost 1 base and J 4 bases, leaving 8 bases between the germline ends. The CDR3 protein is CASSLEAANQPQHF. CDR3 coding DNA: TGTGCCAGCAGCTTAGAGGCAGCTAATCAGCCCCAGCATTTT.

In this sample, this clonotype turned up a few times. The chain recombines TRBV2 with TRBJ2-7; D is possibly TRBD1 (6 bases). V was shortened by 6 bases and J by 10 bases, with 16 bases between the two germline ends. The CDR3 covers 12 residues. Germline V CDR1 and CDR2: SNHLY, FYNNEI. CDR3 nucleotide sequence: TGTGCCAGCAGCCCCGGGACATCGGCCCAGTACTTC. It codes for CASSPGTSAQYF.

This clonotype was observed a single time. The genes are TRBV11-1 and TRBJ2-1; TRBD2 matches at 8 bases. The CDR3 is 17 amino acids. Germline V gene data show CDR1 as SGHAT and CDR2 as FQDESV (reference sequence). After removal of 0 bases from V and 7 bases from J, the junction contained 11 bases not matched to a gene. The CDR3 is CASSLARGSGSNNEQFF. The CDR3 DNA sequence: TGTGCCAGCAGCTTAGCCCGAGGAAGCGGGAGTAATAATGAGCAGTTCTTC.

The chain links TRBV12-3 or TRBV12-4 to TRBJ1-3; TRBD1 is a possible D gene (5 bases). This CDR3 is built from 14 residues. V was cut by 7 bases and J by 11 bases, with 21 bases left in between. The CDR3 sequence: CASTFPGRPGSIYF. CDR3 sequence (DNA): TGTGCCAGCACTTTCCCGGGACGGCCGGGCTCCATATATTTT.